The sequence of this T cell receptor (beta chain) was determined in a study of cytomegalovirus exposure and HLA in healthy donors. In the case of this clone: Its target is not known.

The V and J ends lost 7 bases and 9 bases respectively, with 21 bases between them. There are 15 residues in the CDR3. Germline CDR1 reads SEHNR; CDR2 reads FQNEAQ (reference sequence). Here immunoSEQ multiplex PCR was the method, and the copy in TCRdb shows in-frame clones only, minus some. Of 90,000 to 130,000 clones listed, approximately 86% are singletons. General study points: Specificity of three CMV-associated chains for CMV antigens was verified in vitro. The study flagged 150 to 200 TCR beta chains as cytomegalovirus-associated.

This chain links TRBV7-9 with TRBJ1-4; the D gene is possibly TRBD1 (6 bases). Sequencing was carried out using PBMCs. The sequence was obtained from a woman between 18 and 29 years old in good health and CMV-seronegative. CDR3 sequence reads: CASTRGGMRTQKLFF. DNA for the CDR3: TGTGCCAGCACGCGTGGGGGCATGAGAACTCAAAAACTGTTTTTT.